A single sample gave rise to the 13 T cell receptor beta chains below, sequenced in a study of T cell changes during pregnancy in multiple sclerosis. Produced via immunoSEQ multiplex PCR; TCRdb's table is partial and in-frame only. The data hold tens of thousands of clones, with roughly 90% observed a single time. The input for sequencing was peripheral blood, taken in the second trimester of pregnancy. The source of these receptors is a female donor with multiple sclerosis, enrolled in a pregnancy study.

The chain joins TRBV4-3 to TRBJ1-5; perhaps TRBD1 as D (5 bases). Germline values: CDR1 LGHNA, CDR2 YSLEER. Trimming took 4 bases from V and 7 from J, leaving 11 bases between them. The CDR3 sequence is 13 residues long. Here the CDR3 DNA reads TGCGCCAGCAGCCGACAGCTGAACCAGCCCCAGCATTTT. This codes for CASSRQLNQPQHF.

The chain joins TRBV10-3 to TRBJ1-1; no clear D. This CDR3 comprises 14 residues. CDR1 and CDR2 (germline): ENHRY, SYGVKD. Trimming took 4 bases from V and 7 from J, leaving 16 bases between them. As DNA, the CDR3 is TGTGCCATCAGTGGCCCGGGGAGGGAGGGTGAAGCTTTCTTT. This sequence encodes CAISGPGREGEAFF.

This clone was seen just once. The chain is built from TRBV7-9 and TRBJ2-7, with a tentative D call TRBD2 (6 bases). V was pared by 5 bases and J by 5 bases, with 25 bases between. The V gene's germline CDR1 is SEHNR and CDR2 FQNEAQ (reference sequence). This CDR3 contains 17 residues. As DNA, the CDR3 is TGTGCCAGCAGCCCCCACCGTGGCGGGAACTTGATTGACGAGCAGTACTTC. The encoded protein is CASSPHRGGNLIDEQYF.

CDR3 nucleotides: TGCAGTGCGGACAGAGAAGAGACCCAGTACTTC. Protein: CSADREETQYF. V gene TRBV20-1 combines with J gene TRBJ2-5; tentative D call: TRBD1 (6 bases). Trimming removed 6 bases from V and 3 bases from J, with 8 bases in between. The CDR3 sequence is 11 residues long. Germline CDR1 DFQATT, CDR2 SNEGSKA (reference sequence).

V and J are TRBV4-3 and TRBJ1-2, with 8 bases that match TRBD1. The CDR3 is 17 amino acids. The germline V gene encodes CDR1 LGHNA and CDR2 YSLEER. The V gene end was trimmed by 0 bases and the J gene end by 4 bases; junction bases not matched to a gene: 10. The CDR3 here is CASSQDLSQGAFYGYTF. In DNA form, the CDR3 reads TGCGCCAGCAGCCAAGATCTTAGTCAGGGGGCGTTCTATGGCTACACCTTC.

The chain joins TRBV7-2 to TRBJ2-4; D perhaps matches TRBD2 (5 bases). V was trimmed by 5 bases and J by 6 bases, leaving 14 bases between them. CDR1 is SGHTA, CDR2 FQGNSA, per germline. The length of the CDR3 is 14 residues. CDR3 DNA sequence: TGTGCCAGCAGCCCCCCGGGATGGCGAAACATTCAGTACTTC. Translation: CASSPPGWRNIQYF.

This clone was seen a single time. The chain has TRBV7-9 and TRBJ2-3, with no clear D. Germline loops: CDR1 SEHNR, CDR2 FQNEAQ (reference sequence). There are 11 residues in the CDR3. With 3 bases removed from V and 6 bases from J, the gap between germline ends came to 4 bases. The CDR3 sequence: CASSFSDTQYF. The CDR3 DNA reads as TGTGCCAGCAGCTTTTCGGATACGCAGTATTTT.

This sequence joins TRBV18 and TRBJ2-7, with 9 nucleotides matching TRBD2. Trimming removed 2 bases from V and 5 bases from J; junction bases left unmatched: 10. The germline V gene has CDR1 KGHSH and CDR2 LQKENI. The CDR3 runs 16 residues. This CDR3 is CASSPLSGGPGDEQYF. As DNA, the CDR3 is TGTGCCAGCTCACCATTAAGCGGGGGGCCAGGGGACGAGCAGTACTTC.

V gene TRBV7-3 combines with J gene TRBJ1-5; weak D call: TRBD1 (5 bases). In germline, CDR1 is SGHTA, CDR2 FQGTGA. This CDR3 comprises 17 residues. V was clipped by 2 bases and J by 2 bases, with 16 bases between them. The CDR3 DNA reads as TGTGCCAGCAGCTTATTGGCCCGGGGGACGCGCAATCAGCCCCAGCATTTT. Residues: CASSLLARGTRNQPQHF.

The rearrangement joins TRBV29-1 to TRBJ2-5; 10 bases are shared with TRBD2. CDR3 size: 14 residues. Germline lookup yields CDR1 SQVTM and CDR2 ANQGSEA. V shed 5 bases, J shed 0 bases, and the junction held 3 bases outside the gene matches. The CDR3, as DNA: TGCAGCGTTTTAGCGGGGGGCCACCAAGAGACCCAGTACTTC. It is translated as CSVLAGGHQETQYF.

This chain connects TRBV28 to TRBJ1-1; D is unresolved. V was trimmed by 2 bases and J by 7 bases, leaving 11 bases between them. Germline V gene lookup returns CDR1 MDHEN and CDR2 SYDVKM. The CDR3 loop spans 13 amino acids. The CDR3 DNA follows: TGTGCCAGCAGTTTACTTCAACAGCTTGAAGCTTTCTTT. Its translation is CASSLLQQLEAFF.

This sequence joins TRBV6-1 and TRBJ2-3; TRBD1 aligns across 7 bases. CDR3 length: 14 residues. Germline V gives CDR1 MNHNS, CDR2 SASEGT. V gave up 6 bases and J gave up 3 bases; unmatched junction bases: 6. CDR3 DNA: TGTGCCAGCAGCCGGATCAGGGGGACAGATACGCAGTATTTT. Translation: CASSRIRGTDTQYF.

V and J are TRBV30 and TRBJ1-2; 7 nucleotides match TRBD1. V trimming: 5 bases; J trimming: 4 bases; junction bases outside the gene matches: 4. The CDR3 is 12 residues long. The germline CDR1 and CDR2 sequences are GTSNPN and SVGIG (reference sequence). The CDR3 here is CAWRTGAYGYTF. In nucleotides, the CDR3 is TGTGCCTGGCGCACAGGGGCCTATGGCTACACCTTC.